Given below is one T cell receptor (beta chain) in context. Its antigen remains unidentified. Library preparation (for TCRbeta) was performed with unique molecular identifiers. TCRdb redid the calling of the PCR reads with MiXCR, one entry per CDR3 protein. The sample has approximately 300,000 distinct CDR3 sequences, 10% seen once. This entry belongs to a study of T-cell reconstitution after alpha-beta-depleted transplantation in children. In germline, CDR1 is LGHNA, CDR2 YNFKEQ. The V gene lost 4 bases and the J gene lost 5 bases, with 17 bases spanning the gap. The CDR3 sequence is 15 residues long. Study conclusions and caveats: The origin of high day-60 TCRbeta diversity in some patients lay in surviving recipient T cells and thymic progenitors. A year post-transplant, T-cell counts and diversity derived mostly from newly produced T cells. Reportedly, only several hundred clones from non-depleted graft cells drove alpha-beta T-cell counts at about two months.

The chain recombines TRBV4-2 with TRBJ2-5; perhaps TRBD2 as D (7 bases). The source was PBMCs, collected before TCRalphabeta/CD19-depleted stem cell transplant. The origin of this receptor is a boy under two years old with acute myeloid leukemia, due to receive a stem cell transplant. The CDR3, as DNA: TGTGCCAGCAGCCCCCAAGGGGGGGGCGGGGAGACCCAGTACTTC. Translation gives CASSPQGGGGETQYF.